This TCR beta chain was profiled in a study of cytomegalovirus exposure and HLA in healthy donors. Findings and limits, study-wide: An assumption of roughly uniform sequencing depth across donors underlay the presence/absence analyses. The only immune exposure information that was available was CMV serostatus. Researchers reported from a later analysis that most CMV-associated TCR beta chains appeared HLA-restricted.

As to this clone: Its target is not known.

The PCR ran on 60 Vbeta and 13 Jbeta primers. The repertoire was sequenced with immunoSEQ multiplex PCR; TCRdb's copy has only in-frame clones and lacks some. The sample comprises 95,000 to 150,000 clones, roughly three quarters of which are singletons, and approximately 0.99% rests with the top ten. The germline CDR1 and CDR2 sequences are LNHDA and SQIVND (reference sequence). The CDR3 contains 13 residues. The V segment lost 6 bases and the J segment 4 bases; nucleotides outside the gene matches: 4. This TCR was recovered from a woman under 40 in good health and CMV-seronegative. The rearrangement uses TRBV19 and TRBJ2-7, with 9 positions matching TRBD1. What was sequenced was PBMCs. The chain's CDR3 is CASRDRGSYEQYF. DNA of the CDR3: TGTGCCAGTAGGGACAGGGGATCGTACGAGCAGTACTTC.